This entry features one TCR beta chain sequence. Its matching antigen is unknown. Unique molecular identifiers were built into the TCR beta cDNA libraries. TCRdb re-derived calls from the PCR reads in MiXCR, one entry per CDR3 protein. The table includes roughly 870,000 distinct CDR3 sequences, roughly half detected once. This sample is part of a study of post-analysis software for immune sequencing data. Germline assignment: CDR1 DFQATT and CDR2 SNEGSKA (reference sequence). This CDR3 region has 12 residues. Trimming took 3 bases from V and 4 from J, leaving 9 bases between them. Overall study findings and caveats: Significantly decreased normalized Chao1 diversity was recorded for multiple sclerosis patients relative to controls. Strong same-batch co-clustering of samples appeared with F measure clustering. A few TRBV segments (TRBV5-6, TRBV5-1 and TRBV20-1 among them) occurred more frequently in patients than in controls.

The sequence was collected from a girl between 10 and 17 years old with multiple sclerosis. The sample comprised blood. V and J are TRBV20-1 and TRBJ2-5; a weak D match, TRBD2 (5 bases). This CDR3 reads CSAREVAETQYF. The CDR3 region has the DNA TGCAGTGCTAGGGAGGTGGCAGAGACCCAGTACTTC.